The T cell receptor beta chain described here comes from a study of cytomegalovirus exposure and HLA in healthy donors. At the level of the study: The Caucasian-associated ancestry cluster contained about 80% of the 398 genotyped donors.

Study-wide points: By HLA locus, TCR association rates varied in a later analysis, with DRB1 showing the most and HLA-C the fewest. Most subjects' HLA-A and HLA-B alleles were reportedly predicted from TCR beta sequences.

The PCR used 60 Vbeta and 13 Jbeta primers. Libraries were prepared by immunoSEQ multiplex PCR; TCRdb keeps only in-frame clonotypes and omits some of them. The sample lists under 200,000 clones, around 62% occurring once. CDR3 length equals 15 residues. The germline V gene has CDR1 SGHNT and CDR2 YYREEE (reference sequence). The junction had 9 bases not matched to a gene; V was cut back by 4 bases and J by 8 bases. Remarks on this clone: Its target is not known.

The sequence came from a man aged 40-50 years in good health and CMV-seronegative. Sequencing was performed on PBMCs. The chain carries TRBV5-4 and TRBJ2-1; the match to TRBD2 covers 10 bases. The CDR3 spells CASSERLAGIYEQFF. CDR3 nucleotide sequence: TGTGCCAGCAGCGAACGACTAGCGGGCATTTATGAGCAGTTCTTC.